The entry that follows covers one T cell receptor (beta chain) sequence. Its antigen is still unknown. Every isolated RNA sample was fully reverse transcribed, so sequencing captured expressed TCRB transcripts. The protocol was immunoSEQ multiplex PCR, while the TCRdb copy is restricted to in-frame clones and leaves out a portion. The repertoire holds about 700,000 clones, with about an eighth as singletons. CDR1 SQVTM and CDR2 ANQGSEA come from the germline V gene. The CDR3 totals 13 residues. The V gene lost 5 bases and the J gene lost 2 bases, with 11 bases spanning the gap. This entry is derived from a study of beta chain features in type 1 diabetes. Overall study findings and caveats: People with Type 1 diabetes carried modestly yet significantly shorter TCRB CDR3s in all four CD4+ subsets.

The chain carries TRBV29-1 and TRBJ2-3; D is perhaps TRBD1 or TRBD2 (5 bases each). Sequencing used naive CD4+ T cells from blood. This receptor was obtained from a man aged 18 to 29 with type 1 diabetes. This CDR3 is CSVLGRDTDTQYF. The DNA of the CDR3 is TGCAGCGTTCTGGGACGGGACACAGATACGCAGTATTTT.